These 21 T cell receptor beta chains share one sample of origin, sequenced in a study of blood T cell repertoires in COVID-19. The protocol was immunoSEQ multiplex PCR, while the TCRdb copy is restricted to in-frame clones and leaves out a portion. The repertoire includes fewer than 400,000 clones, around nine tenths of them detected once, and roughly 3.1% sits in the top ten. The sample comprised peripheral blood. Receptor source: a human donor in a cohort sampled during active COVID-19.

V gene TRBV7-2 combines with J gene TRBJ2-2; 11 bases line up with TRBD2. This CDR3 region has 15 residues. Germline loops: CDR1 SGHTA, CDR2 FQGNSA. V lost 7 bases and J lost 3; bases outside the gene matches: 4. The CDR3 here is CASTLTSGDTGELFF. The DNA for the CDR3 is TGTGCCAGCACCCTGACTAGCGGGGACACCGGGGAGCTGTTTTTT. Variable domain in full (rest from reference TRBV7-2 and TRBJ2-2): GAGVSQSPSNKVTEKGKDVELRCDPISGHTALYWYRQSLGQGLEFLIYFQGNSAPDKSGLPSDRFSAERTGGSVSTLTIQRTQQEDSAVYLCASTLTSGDTGELFFGEGSRLTVL.

The count of this clone is one. CDR3 in amino acids: CASSLVGGEYGYTF. The CDR3 DNA follows: TGTGCCAGCAGCTTAGTCGGGGGGGAATATGGCTACACCTTC. The V gene is TRBV7-2, the J gene TRBJ1-2, with D tentatively TRBD1 (5 bases). CDR3 length: 14 amino acids. Trimming shortened V by 1 base and J by 5 bases, and 11 bases separated the two germline ends. Germline CDR1 SGHTA, CDR2 FQGNSA.

This sequence joins TRBV19 and TRBJ2-7; D perhaps matches TRBD1 (6 bases). Trimming shortened V by 8 bases and J by 3 bases, and 17 bases separated the two germline ends. This CDR3 has 14 residues. Germline CDR1 is LNHDA and CDR2 is SQIVND (reference sequence). The CDR3 nucleotides read TGTGCCAGTTCCGGGACACTATATGGCTACGAGCAGTACTTC. Translating gives CASSGTLYGYEQYF. The complete variable domain, with remaining parts taken from reference TRBV19 and TRBJ2-7, reads DGGITQSPKYLFRKEGQNVTLSCEQNLNHDAMYWYRQDPGQGLRLIYYSQIVNDFQKGDIAEGYSVSREKKESFPLTVTSAQKNPTAFYLCASSGTLYGYEQYFGPGTRLTVT.

The V gene is TRBV9, the J gene TRBJ2-1; the D gene is possibly TRBD2 (5 bases). The CDR3 runs to 15 residues. Trimming took 0 bases from V and 2 from J, leaving 9 bases between them. CDR1 and CDR2 (germline): SGDLS, YYNGEE. The CDR3 DNA reads as TGTGCCAGCAGCGTAGGCACTAGGGCCTACAATGAGCAGTTCTTC. Encoded protein: CASSVGTRAYNEQFF.

This clone appeared a single time. The V and J genes are TRBV3-1 (or the pseudogene TRBV3-2) and TRBJ1-1; 7 bases fit TRBD1. The ends lost 5 bases at V and 5 bases at J; junction bases unmatched: 5. This CDR3 comprises 13 residues. CDR1 and CDR2 (germline): LGHDT, YNNKEL (reference sequence). The CDR3: CASSMTGNTEAFF. The CDR3 DNA reads as TGTGCCAGCAGCATGACAGGGAATACTGAAGCTTTCTTT.

The chain employs TRBV6-1 and TRBJ2-5, with a tentative D call TRBD2 (5 bases). This CDR3 comprises 17 residues. V was clipped by 1 base and J by 5 bases, with 20 bases between them. Germline CDR1 reads MNHNS; CDR2 reads SASEGT. CDR3 DNA sequence: TGTGCCAGCAGTGAAGGGATACGGTCGGGGTATTCGGAGACCCAGTACTTC. Its translation is CASSEGIRSGYSETQYF.

V and J are TRBV30 and TRBJ1-2; D unresolved. The CDR3 is 12 residues long. Germline loops: CDR1 GTSNPN, CDR2 SVGIG (reference sequence). Trimming shortened V by 4 bases and J by 3 bases, and 9 bases separated the two germline ends. The CDR3 nucleotides are TGTGCCTGGACGTCTGTATACTATGGCTACACCTTC. Its translation is CAWTSVYYGYTF.

The V call is TRBV3-1 (or the pseudogene TRBV3-2), the J call TRBJ2-2; TRBD2 matches 7 bases. From germline, CDR1 is LGHDT and CDR2 YNNKEL (reference sequence). CDR3 length equals 17 residues. The V and J ends lost 3 bases and 1 base, in that order; junction bases with no gene match: 8. CDR3 coding DNA: TGTGCCAGCAGCCACCCCAGCGGGGCTCGGAACACCGGGGAGCTGTTTTTT. This encodes CASSHPSGARNTGELFF.

The chain employs TRBV7-6 and TRBJ1-3; 7 positions agree with TRBD1. Trimming cost V 4 bases and J 2 bases; bases outside gene matches: 8. CDR1 SGHVS and CDR2 FNYEAQ come from the germline V gene. There are 16 residues in the CDR3. DNA for the CDR3: TGTGCCAGCAGCTCCAATCGGACAGGTGCTGGAAACACCATATATTTT. This translates into CASSSNRTGAGNTIYF. The variable domain in full, completed from reference TRBV7-6 and TRBJ1-3, reads GAGVSQSPRYKVTKRGQDVALRCDPISGHVSLYWYRQALGQGPEFLTYFNYEAQQDKSGLPNDRFSAERPEGSISTLTIQRTEQRDSAMYRCASSSNRTGAGNTIYFGEGSWLTVV.

The chain uses TRBV1 and TRBJ2-1; whether TRBD2, the table's D call, matches the DNA was not checked. TRBV1 is termed a pseudogene. The CDR3 runs 16 residues. The CDR3, as DNA: TGCACCAGCAGCCAAGCCGGGGGAAGCTCCTACAATGAGCAGTTCTTC. Its protein product is CTSSQAGGSSYNEQFF.

The chain joins TRBV28 to TRBJ1-4; TRBD1 matches at 8 bases. This CDR3 comprises 17 residues. Trimming took 3 bases from V and 4 from J; bases not matched to a gene: 10. Germline V lookup: CDR1 MDHEN, CDR2 SYDVKM. The DNA of the CDR3 is TGTGCCAGCAGTTTTGGACAGGGTGGCCGGGATAATGAAAAACTGTTTTTT. Translated: CASSFGQGGRDNEKLFF. The variable domain in full, with the rest retrieved from reference TRBV28 and TRBJ1-4, is DVKVTQSSRYLVKRTGEKVFLECVQDMDHENMFWYRQDPGLGLRLIYFSYDVKMKEKGDIPEGYSVSREKKERFSLILESASTNQTSMYLCASSFGQGGRDNEKLFFGSGTQLSVL.

The chain combines TRBV19 with TRBJ1-2; D is perhaps TRBD1 (5 bases). The ends were cut back, 5 bases at V and 1 base at J, with 11 bases in the middle. The germline CDR1 and CDR2 sequences are LNHDA and SQIVND (reference sequence). The CDR3 is 14 residues long. CDR3 protein: CASSPTDNNYGYTF. The CDR3 coding sequence is TGTGCCAGTAGTCCGACAGACAATAACTATGGCTACACCTTC.

The chain combines TRBV15 with TRBJ1-5; 7 bases agree with TRBD1. V lost 7 bases, J lost 2 bases, and 5 bases stayed unmatched. There are 14 residues in the CDR3. Per the germline V gene, CDR1 is LNHNV and CDR2 is YYDKDF (reference sequence). The CDR3 coding sequence is TGTGCCACCATTCGACAGGGAGGCAATCAGCCCCAGCATTTT. It translates to CATIRQGGNQPQHF.

The V and J genes are TRBV5-8 and TRBJ1-1, with 8 bases fitting TRBD1. V lost 0 bases, J lost 11 bases, and 3 bases stayed unmatched. Germline loops: CDR1 SGHTS, CDR2 YDEGEE. This CDR3 has 12 residues. The DNA for the CDR3 is TGTGCCAGCAGCTTGGTCAGGGGGCTTGCTTTCTTT. Translation gives CASSLVRGLAFF.

The chain carries TRBV27 and TRBJ1-5, with D perhaps matching TRBD1 (5 bases). Germline loops: CDR1 MNHEY, CDR2 SMNVEV (reference sequence). The CDR3 spans 13 residues. V shed 8 bases and J shed 5 bases, with 13 bases lying between them. The CDR3 sequence is CASGSQVYQPQHF. The CDR3 region has the DNA TGTGCCAGCGGCTCACAGGTTTATCAGCCCCAGCATTTT.

The gene calls are TRBV30 and TRBJ1-1; tentative D call: TRBD1 (6 bases). V dropped 1 base and J dropped 4 bases, with 10 bases sitting between them. Germline V gene lookup returns CDR1 GTSNPN and CDR2 SVGIG (reference sequence). The CDR3 consists of 13 residues. The CDR3 DNA reads TGTGCCTGGAGTGCACAGGGCTCCACTGAAGCTTTCTTT. It codes for CAWSAQGSTEAFF.

The chain carries TRBV25-1 and TRBJ1-1; D remains unclear. The V gene lost 8 bases and the J gene lost 3 bases, with 10 bases spanning the gap. The germline V gene has CDR1 MGHDK and CDR2 SYGVNS. This CDR3 is 12 amino acids long. Here the CDR3 reads CASGPGYTEAFF. Here the CDR3 DNA reads TGTGCCAGCGGACCGGGATACACTGAAGCTTTCTTT.

The V gene is TRBV30, the J gene TRBJ1-1, with 7 positions matching TRBD1. Trimming at V came to 7 bases and at J to 4 bases, leaving 6 bases not matched to a gene. The CDR3 covers 12 residues. CDR1 is GTSNPN, CDR2 SVGIG, per germline (reference sequence). The CDR3 region has the DNA TGTGCCTCCAGCCAGGGGGGCACTGAAGCTTTCTTT. Protein: CASSQGGTEAFF.

The chain carries TRBV12-3 or TRBV12-4 and TRBJ2-1; possibly TRBD1 for D (6 bases). Trimming pared 2 bases from V and 10 bases from J, leaving 12 bases between. The CDR3 extends over 13 amino acids. CDR3 in amino acids: CASSLQGTREQFF. DNA of the CDR3: TGTGCCAGCAGTTTACAGGGGACCCGGGAGCAGTTCTTC.

The V and J genes are TRBV6-5 and TRBJ1-5; TRBD1 matches 10 bases. V trimming: 6 bases; J trimming: 4 bases; junction bases outside the gene matches: 6. Germline CDR1 is MNHEY and CDR2 is SVGAGI. This CDR3 has 15 residues. The CDR3 sequence: CASRTGTGENQPQHF. The CDR3 DNA is TGTGCCAGCAGGACGGGGACAGGGGAAAATCAGCCCCAGCATTTT.

On this clone: Distinct nucleotide sequences in the sample also encode this CDR3. This rearrangement joins TRBV19 to TRBJ2-1; 9 bases align to TRBD1. The CDR3 runs 15 residues. CDR1 and CDR2 from the germline V gene are LNHDA and SQIVND (reference sequence). Trimming at V came to 3 bases and at J to 2 bases, leaving 2 bases not matched to a gene. CDR3 DNA sequence: TGTGCCAGTAGTATGACAGGGGGGCCCTACAATGAGCAGTTCTTC. Amino acid sequence: CASSMTGGPYNEQFF.